This T cell receptor beta chain appears in the sequencing data of a study of cytomegalovirus exposure and HLA in healthy donors. The CDR3 runs 17 residues. Trimming cost V 5 bases and J 2 bases; bases outside gene matches: 13. In germline, CDR1 is SGHAT, CDR2 FQNNGV. In the PCR, 60 Vbeta and 13 Jbeta primers were used. Profiled with immunoSEQ multiplex PCR; TCRdb holds only in-frame clones, not every one. Of 75,000 to 95,000 clones listed, about four fifths were seen once; the top ten hold about 2%. The sequenced sample was PBMCs. This TCR derives from a man in his late teens or twenties in good health and CMV-seronegative. This rearrangement joins TRBV11-2 to TRBJ2-3; 7 bases agree with TRBD1. DNA for the CDR3: TGTGCCAGCAGCCAGCGACAGGGCGATCCATCCACAGATACGCAGTATTTT. Translating gives CASSQRQGDPSTDTQYF.